This entry lists 16 T cell receptor beta chains sequenced from one sample in a study of Ad26.COV2.S vaccination and SARS-CoV-2 variants. This sample's treatment: about 20 received Ad26.COV2.S at low or high dose, single or two shots; about five received placebo; per-sample allocation not given. Day 63 after the first injection of vaccine or placebo was the sampling time. TCRdb keeps only in-frame clones here, not all; method: immunoSEQ multiplex PCR. Seen here are around 450,000 clones, 85% to 90% observed once, and the top ten hold approximately 2.5%. The specimen was peripheral blood, collected in a trial of Ad26.COV2.S vaccine versus placebo. These receptors all come from a person between 18 and 60 years old who received the Ad26.COV2.S COVID-19 vaccine or a placebo.

The chain links TRBV2 to TRBJ1-6, with D unresolved. Deletions cut 8 bases from V and 11 bases from J, with 4 bases between. This CDR3 is 9 amino acids long. CDR1 is SNHLY, CDR2 FYNNEI, per germline. The CDR3 sequence: CASATPLHF. CDR3 nucleotide sequence: TGTGCCAGCGCTACACCCCTCCACTTT.

The rearrangement joins TRBV24-1 to TRBJ2-5; D is uncertain. Germline V CDR1 and CDR2: KGHDR, SFDVKD. Trimming removed 0 bases at V and 5 bases at J, with 3 bases between. CDR3 size: 12 residues. The CDR3 reads CATSDLSETQYF. CDR3 coding DNA: TGTGCCACCAGTGATTTGTCCGAGACCCAGTACTTC.

The chain has TRBV30 and TRBJ1-1; weak D call: TRBD1 (6 bases). The length of the CDR3 is 13 residues. Germline V gives CDR1 GTSNPN, CDR2 SVGIG (reference sequence). The V end lost 3 bases, the J end lost 5 bases, and 13 bases lay between the germline ends. CDR3 loop: CAWRQGGWTEAFF. The DNA of the CDR3 is TGTGCCTGGAGACAGGGAGGTTGGACTGAAGCTTTCTTT.

The CDR3 loop is CSASQRGASTDTQYF. The CDR3 DNA is TGCAGTGCTAGTCAGCGGGGGGCAAGCACAGATACGCAGTATTTT. This chain connects TRBV20-1 to TRBJ2-3, with 9 bases matching TRBD2. The germline gives CDR1 DFQATT, CDR2 SNEGSKA (reference sequence). The CDR3 sequence is 15 residues long. Trimming removed 3 bases from V and 0 bases from J; junction bases left unmatched: 4.

This rearrangement joins TRBV10-1 to TRBJ2-7; TRBD2 aligns across 10 bases. This CDR3 spans 12 amino acids. The germline V gene encodes CDR1 WNHNN and CDR2 SYGVQD (reference sequence). The V segment lost 7 bases and the J segment 5 bases; nucleotides outside the gene matches: 2. The CDR3 sequence: CASTSGSDEQYV. CDR3 DNA sequence: TGCGCCAGCACTAGCGGGAGCGACGAGCAGTACGTC.

Concerning this clone: This sample includes further DNA sequences coding for the same CDR3. The CDR3 region is CASSVGGQLNTEAFF. The CDR3 DNA reads as TGTGCCAGCAGCGTAGGAGGGCAGCTGAACACTGAAGCTTTCTTT. The chain combines TRBV9 with TRBJ1-1; no clear D gene. V lost 0 bases and J lost 0, with 9 bases in between. The CDR3 runs 15 residues. Germline V gives CDR1 SGDLS, CDR2 YYNGEE.

The rearrangement uses TRBV6-1 and TRBJ2-7; D is unresolved. Between the trimmed V and J ends, which lost 3 bases and 0 bases, there was a span of 9 bases. The CDR3 length is 14 residues. The germline gives CDR1 MNHNS, CDR2 SASEGT. The CDR3 DNA reads as TGTGCCAGCAGTGATTACCGAGACTCCTACGAGCAGTACTTC. Protein sequence: CASSDYRDSYEQYF.

J is TRBJ1-1 and V is TRBV7-2; TRBD1 agrees at 7 bases. CDR3 length: 16 residues. J lost 4 bases, V lost 1 base, and 9 bases had no gene match. Germline CDR1 and CDR2: SGHTA and FQGNSA. This chain's CDR3 is CASSLGPTGTATEAFF. CDR3 coding DNA: TGTGCCAGCAGCTTAGGACCGACAGGGACGGCCACTGAAGCTTTCTTT.

In its sample, this clone was seen a few times. Other DNA sequences of this sample code for an identical CDR3. The chain joins TRBV5-1 to TRBJ2-5; 7 nucleotides match TRBD1. V gave up 3 bases and J gave up 1 base; unmatched junction bases: 0. Per the germline V gene, CDR1 is SGHRS and CDR2 is YFSETQ. This CDR3 has 13 residues. The CDR3 spells CASSWDSQETQYF. The CDR3 DNA follows: TGCGCCAGCAGCTGGGACAGCCAAGAGACCCAGTACTTC.

The chain couples TRBV7-8 to TRBJ2-1, with 8 bases aligning to TRBD2. The CDR3 sequence is 15 residues long. The germline CDR1 and CDR2 sequences are SGHVS and FQNEAQ. Losses at the gene ends were 2 bases for V and 4 bases for J; bases not matched to a gene: 4. This chain's CDR3 is CASSLIAGQYNEQFF. The CDR3 nucleotides are TGTGCCAGCAGCTTAATAGCGGGGCAATACAATGAGCAGTTCTTC.

This CDR3 is CASTLDRGVAYGYTF. Written as DNA, the CDR3 is TGTGCCAGTACCCTGGACAGGGGCGTTGCCTATGGCTACACCTTC. The chain joins TRBV19 to TRBJ1-2; TRBD1 matches 9 bases. CDR1 and CDR2 (germline): LNHDA, SQIVND (reference sequence). The V and J ends lost 7 bases and 4 bases, in that order; junction bases with no gene match: 10. The CDR3 runs to 15 residues.

The CDR3 reads CASSTGASGELFF. DNA of the CDR3: TGTGCCAGCAGCACAGGGGCGTCCGGGGAGCTGTTTTTT. The rearrangement joins TRBV2 to TRBJ2-2; 7 positions agree with TRBD1. CDR3 length: 13 amino acids. V was clipped by 6 bases and J by 6 bases; unmatched bases: 4. Per the germline V gene, CDR1 is SNHLY and CDR2 is FYNNEI.

The V gene is TRBV11-3, the J gene TRBJ2-3, with unresolved D. The CDR3 sequence is 11 residues long. V dropped 5 bases and J dropped 9 bases, with 9 bases sitting between them. From germline, CDR1 is SGHNT and CDR2 YENEEA. This CDR3 is CASSSTQTQYF. The CDR3 coding sequence is TGTGCCAGCAGCAGTACGCAAACGCAGTATTTT.

The genes are TRBV7-9 and TRBJ1-2, with 7 bases that match TRBD1. The CDR3 is 14 amino acids. Per the germline V gene, CDR1 is SEHNR and CDR2 is FQNEAQ (reference sequence). The junction had 5 bases not matched to a gene; V was cut back by 1 base and J by 6 bases. DNA for the CDR3: TGTGCCAGCAGCTTAGTAGGGGGCAATGATGGCTACACCTTC. Translating gives CASSLVGGNDGYTF.

The CDR3 is CASSSLLGTDTQYF. The CDR3 nucleotides read TGTGCCAGCAGCTCGCTACTCGGCACAGATACGCAGTATTTT. The chain employs TRBV5-5 and TRBJ2-3; D remains ambiguous. The V end lost 3 bases, the J end lost 1 base, and 9 bases lay between the germline ends. The germline V gene encodes CDR1 SGHKS and CDR2 YYEKEE (reference sequence). This CDR3 has 14 residues. The full variable domain, rest sourced from reference TRBV5-5 and TRBJ2-3, is DAGVTQSPTHLIKTRGQQVTLRCSPISGHKSVSWYQQVLGQGPQFIFQYYEKEERGRGNFPDRFSARQFPNYSSELNVNALLLGDSALYLCASSSLLGTDTQYFGPGTRLTVL.

The V gene is TRBV5-6, the J gene TRBJ1-6; no definite D call. CDR3 size: 12 residues. Trimming removed 5 bases at V and 4 bases at J, with 4 bases between. Germline V gene data show CDR1 as SGHDT and CDR2 as YYEEEE. CDR3 sequence: CASSSYNSPLHF. CDR3 nucleotide sequence: TGTGCCAGCAGTTCTTATAATTCACCCCTCCACTTT.